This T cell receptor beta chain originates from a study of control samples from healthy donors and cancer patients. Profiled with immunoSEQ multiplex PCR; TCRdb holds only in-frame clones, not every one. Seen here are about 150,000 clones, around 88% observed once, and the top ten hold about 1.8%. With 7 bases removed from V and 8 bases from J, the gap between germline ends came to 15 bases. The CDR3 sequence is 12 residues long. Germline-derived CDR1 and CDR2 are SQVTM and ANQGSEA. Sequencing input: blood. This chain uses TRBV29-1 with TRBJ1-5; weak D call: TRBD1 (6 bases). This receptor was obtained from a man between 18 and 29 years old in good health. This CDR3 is CSAAGAGEPQHF. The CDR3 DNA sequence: TGCAGCGCTGCAGGGGCAGGGGAGCCCCAGCATTTT.